This paragraph covers one TCR beta chain sequence. Its antigen remains unknown. For sorted subsets, 150 to 250 ng DNA per replicate equaled approximately 30,000 T cell genomes. This table comes from immunoSEQ multiplex PCR, and its TCRdb copy is limited to in-frame clones, with some not included. The sample includes roughly 2.6 million clones, over 85% of them seen just once. The data belong to a study of shared clonotypes between healthy human individuals. Whole-study findings and limits: Incompleteness in sorted-subset sequencing, despite large depth, was shown by rarefaction.

Germline V CDR1 and CDR2: SGHVS, FQNEAQ. CDR3 length: 15 amino acids. V was shortened by 5 bases and J by 1 base, with 13 bases between the two germline ends. All donors were Caucasian adults living in Nashville, Tennessee. The study separated CD4+ cells into CD45RA+ naive and CD45RA-negative memory subsets. V is TRBV7-8 and J is TRBJ2-3; D remains unclear. Sequencing used naive CD4+ T cells sorted from blood. Subset denoted: CD45RA+ positively selected. The receptor's source is a man aged 18 to 35 in good health. As DNA, the CDR3 is TGTGCCAGCAGCCTAGGACCCTACGGCACAGATACGCAGTATTTT. Protein product: CASSLGPYGTDTQYF.